This record looks at one T cell receptor (beta chain) sequence and its context. It lacks a known antigen. A much larger clone lies a single base off, so this may be a read error. Systemically healthy Caucasian individuals from Russia, some 38 in total and aged roughly 6 to 95 years, were included as donors. Around 10 milliliters of peripheral blood were drawn from each donor into EDTA-treated Vacutainer tubes. Ficoll-Paque density-gradient centrifugation was used to isolate PBMCs, with at least 7 million per sample. Trizol reagent was used to extract total RNA from PBMCs, with at least 5.5 micrograms per sample. Naive CD45RAhigh/CD27high T cell percentages were measured by flow cytometry on a PBMC aliquot from every donor. The data belong to a study of blood T cells in healthy people across ages (dated by TCRdb to 2015 to 2017). Regarding the study in general: In model experiments, roughly one uniquely barcoded TCR beta cDNA molecule per two T cells was captured by template switching. Age-related changes in TCR beta repertoire diversity were measured in the study by deep sequencing normalized with unique cDNA molecular identifiers. Four age groups were formed from the donors: young (average roughly 15 years), middle-aged (approximately 39), aged (roughly 58) and long-lived (about 80). To avoid experimental bias, donors of different ages were distributed randomly across sequencing lanes. Two additional independent replicas of 1 million unique cDNA reads from the same blood draw were analyzed for two donors (one aged 18 to 29 and one aged 80 or older).

Library prep was done by 5' RACE. The instrument was an Illumina HiSeq 2500. The second PCR ran for roughly 7 to 12 cycles and used a J-beta primer mix along with a sample-barcoded 5' primer. Each TCR beta cDNA molecule received a unique molecular identifier from a template-switch 5' adaptor carrying 12 random nucleotides. Each sample yielded at least 2.5 million CDR3-containing paired-end reads. First-strand cDNA was synthesized from all RNA with the Mint cDNA synthesis kit, primed by a TRBC-specific oligonucleotide. All cDNA was treated with uracil-DNA glycosylase and then went through a first 18-cycle PCR with the universal primers M1SS and BC2_uni_R. Per the authors' processing: For normalization, 1 million high-quality reads were randomly selected from each sample, with every read carrying a distinct molecular identifier. Reads sharing molecular identifiers were discarded rather than binned into consensus sequences. MiTCR, set to a Q25 quality threshold and the strictest error-elimination algorithm, was used for CDR3 identification, clonotype clustering and error correction. A nonparametric unseen species model with Euler transformation was used to estimate lower-bound total TCR beta diversity. TCRdb reprocessing: public reads trimmed at Q25 with fastp, clones called with MiXCR, in-frame beta chains kept. Duplicate CDR3 protein sequences are folded into a single record with the most common DNA and genes. The V and J calls and clone size are TCRdb's, not the authors'. This sample holds approximately 730,000 distinct CDR3 sequences; around 40% were observed only once. The biggest ten clones account for 20% of the sample.

General study outcomes and caveats: The percentage of naive T cells measured by flow cytometry correlated strongly with observed TCR beta diversity. Because donor CMV infection status was unknown, age-related changes in expanded clonotypes were potentially confounded. Estimates of total diversity from one million sequenced T cells were regarded as lower bounds and underestimates. Compared with the aged group, the long-lived group had more naive CD4+ T cells, fewer expanded clones and increased TCR diversity, suggesting age selection. Since profiling was done on bulk unsorted PBMCs, naive and antigen-experienced compartments could not be conclusively compared. Observed TCR beta diversity per million T cells fell roughly linearly with age, and a significant reduction was already apparent by age around 44.

V is cut back by 4 bases and J by 11 bases, with 15 bases in the junction unmatched. The CDR3, from cysteine to phenylalanine, totals 16 residues. The CDR3 DNA has 48 bases and is translated from base 1. This clonotype was obtained from a woman aged 60-75 years in good health. The V and J segments used are TRBV12-3 or TRBV12-4 and TRBJ2-5; 11 bases in between match TRBD2. Sequencing was performed on blood. CDR3 protein: CASSWGTSGSSHEQYF. The DNA reads as follows: TGTGCCAGCAGTTGGGGCACTAGCGGGAGCAGCCATGAGCAGTACTTC.